This TCR beta chain was sequenced during a study of EBV T-cell therapy then PD-1 blockade in nasopharyngeal carcinoma (dated by TCRdb to the early 2020s). Per the publication, the treatment or condition label means: AdE1-LMPpoly-expanded autologous EBV-specific T-cell therapy followed by anti-PD-1 nivolumab. The Qiagen DNeasy Kit was used to extract genomic DNA from the sorted cells. TCR beta chain deep sequencing was performed on the immunoSEQ platform. As for the authors' bioinformatics: Repertoire data analysis was performed with the immunoSEQ Analyzer software. TCRdb stores this immuneACCESS table with in-frame sequences only. Part of the clones is absent; in the studies checked, under half of the shortfall reflects unresolved V genes, and no reason is known for the rest. The V and J calls and clone size come from that table; D and trimming were worked out from the DNA. The sample table records roughly 19,000 clones; about four fifths of these occur just once. The top ten hold around a third of the sample.

The germline V gene provides CDR1 MGHDK and CDR2 SYGVNS. Inclusive of the bounding cysteine and phenylalanine, the CDR3 is 13 residues long. Only CDR3 DNA is held: 39 bases, read in frame from base 1. V lost 6 bases and J lost 3 bases; the stretch between them is 11 bases long. Remarks on this clone: It has no known antigen specificity. No much larger clonotype is one base removed from it; base qualities were not supplied. Other DNA sequences of this sample code for an identical CDR3.

Sequenced material: CD8+ T cells from blood, taken at roughly day 35 from a patient whose treatment included autologous EBV-specific T cells and nivolumab. The sequence is built from TRBV25-1 and TRBJ1-1, with no reliable assignment of the D segment. The receptor was isolated from a man aged 35-49 years with nasopharyngeal carcinoma. CDR3 region: CASSRGGYTEAFF. At the DNA level, the sequence is TGTGCCAGCAGCCGGGGAGGGTACACTGAAGCTTTCTTT.